This T cell receptor (beta chain) was identified in a study of type 1 regulatory T cells. Germline V gene sequence: CDR1 DFQATT, CDR2 SNEGSKA (reference sequence). This CDR3 contains 14 residues. Broader study findings: Tr1 cells had a more restricted TCR repertoire than non-Tr1 cells.

This clonotype has only a few counts. As yet, its antigen is unknown. Mismatch with germline at one junction end may stem from a read error. TCRdb passed the reads through MiXCR, listing each CDR3 protein once. The data contain 70,000 or so distinct CDR3 sequences, 20% to 25% of them singletons. The TCR comes from a human donor in good health. Sequenced input: cultured type 1 regulatory T (Tr1) cells, either the whole culture or a sorted fraction (not recorded which). The V and J genes are TRBV20-1 and TRBJ2-3; no clear D gene. The CDR3 region has the DNA TGCAGTGCTCCAGACCAGACCGGCACAGATGCGCAGTATTTT. Protein: CSAPDQTGTDAQYF.